The T cell receptor beta chain under discussion was sequenced for a study of cytomegalovirus exposure and HLA in healthy donors. Study-wide results and limits: Rarity held for most TCR sequences, but there were some public TCRs that occurred in many donors.

Trimming cost V 4 bases and J 8 bases, with 8 bases left between them. Per germline, CDR1 MNHNS and CDR2 SASEGT. This CDR3 spans 11 amino acids. TCRdb's table, derived via immunoSEQ multiplex PCR, lists solely in-frame clones and lacks some. The sample contains some 210,000 clones, 75% to 90% of which appear only once. This clone was detected a few times. Its antigen is not identified. The donors were members of the validation cohort, which comprised 100 to 150 subjects and was separate from the first cohort of 666 subjects. The sample was PBMCs. This clonotype was obtained from a woman aged 18-29 years in good health and CMV-seronegative. This chain uses TRBV6-1 with TRBJ1-2; D is uncertain. In nucleotides, the CDR3 is TGTGCCAGCAGTGGGCGGTGGGGCTACACCTTC. This encodes CASSGRWGYTF.